The 3 T cell receptor beta chains below were found in one sample sequenced in a study of lymphopenia after photon versus proton radiotherapy. Measured with immunoSEQ multiplex PCR; TCRdb has only the in-frame clones, and not every one. The table lists 25,000 to 30,000 clones, about 92% of them singletons. The specimen comprised peripheral blood, sampled from a patient treated with photon-based radiotherapy. These receptor sequences come from a woman between 45 and 60 years old with cholangiocarcinoma.

The J gene is TRBJ2-1, the V gene TRBV19, with D perhaps given as TRBD1 or TRBD2 (5 bases each). The CDR3 loop spans 15 amino acids. Germline lookup yields CDR1 LNHDA and CDR2 SQIVND (reference sequence). V was trimmed by 10 bases and J by 1 base, leaving 17 bases between them. The CDR3 loop reads CATCRWGSSYNEQFF. The CDR3 DNA reads as TGTGCCACCTGTCGGTGGGGGTCTTCCTACAATGAGCAGTTCTTC.

The V and J genes are TRBV28 and TRBJ1-2; D is unresolved. There are 14 residues in the CDR3. Trimming shortened V by 3 bases and J by 5 bases, and 13 bases separated the two germline ends. Germline assignment: CDR1 MDHEN and CDR2 SYDVKM. The CDR3 coding sequence is TGTGCCAGCAGTTTGGCCGGGCGGAGGTATGGCTACACCTTC. This codes for CASSLAGRRYGYTF.

This sequence joins TRBV29-1 and TRBJ2-1; 7 bases match TRBD1. The V gene end was trimmed by 8 bases and the J gene end by 4 bases; junction bases not matched to a gene: 14. Germline assignment: CDR1 SQVTM and CDR2 ANQGSEA. The CDR3 has 15 amino acids. CDR3 nucleotides: TGCAGCACAAATCCACCGGGGACAGTTTACAATGAGCAGTTCTTC. Amino acid sequence: CSTNPPGTVYNEQFF.